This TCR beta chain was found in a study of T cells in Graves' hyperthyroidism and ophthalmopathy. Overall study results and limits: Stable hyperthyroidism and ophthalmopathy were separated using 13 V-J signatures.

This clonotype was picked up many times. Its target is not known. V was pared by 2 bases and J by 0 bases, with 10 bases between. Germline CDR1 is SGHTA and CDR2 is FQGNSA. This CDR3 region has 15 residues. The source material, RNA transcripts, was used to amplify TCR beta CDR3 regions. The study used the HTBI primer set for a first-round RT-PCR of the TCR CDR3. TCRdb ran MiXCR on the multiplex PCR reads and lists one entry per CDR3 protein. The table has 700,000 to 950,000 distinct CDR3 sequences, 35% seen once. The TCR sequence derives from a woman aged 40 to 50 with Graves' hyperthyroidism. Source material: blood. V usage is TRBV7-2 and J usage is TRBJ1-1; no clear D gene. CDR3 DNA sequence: TGTGCCAGCAGCTTACCACAGCTCATGAACACTGAAGCTTTCTTT. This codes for CASSLPQLMNTEAFF.